A selection of T cell receptor beta chains follows, all from one sample in a study of blood T cells in healthy people across ages. TCRdb redid the calling of the 5' RACE reads with MiXCR, one entry per CDR3 protein. The repertoire consists of about 830,000 distinct CDR3 sequences, with 58% occurring once and the leading ten covering 22%. The sequenced sample was blood. The receptors shown here come from a man aged 30-40 years in good health. The CDR3 runs from the conserved cysteine through the conserved F or W. The D gene is left open where the match is weak. Size is stated for part of the rows, as once, few or many counts, or as a class when the clone is expanded.

d_call,j_call,cdr3_length,clone_size,v_call,cdr3_nt,cdr3_aa
.,TRBJ2-1,15,.,TRBV6-5,TGTGCCACCGCCCTTCGGGACTTAATTTACAATGAGCAGTTCTTC,CATALRDLIYNEQFF
.,TRBJ2-1,12,few,TRBV29-1,TGCAGCACAAGGACATTATCGGTTTTGCAGTTCTTC,CSTRTLSVLQFF
.,TRBJ1-4,15,.,TRBV18,TGTGCCAGCTCAGATGACCGAGGTGGCGATGAAAAACTGTTTTTT,CASSDDRGGDEKLFF
TRBD1,TRBJ1-2,13,.,TRBV20-1,TGCAGTGCTAGACAGGACAGGGCCTATGGCTACACCTTC,CSARQDRAYGYTF
.,TRBJ2-1,14,.,TRBV4-2,TGTGCCAGCAGCCAAGAAGGGAGCCGGGTTGAGCAGTTCTTC,CASSQEGSRVEQFF
.,TRBJ2-1,14,.,TRBV20-1,TGCAGTGCTGCAAGGGTAGGGTTCGGCGATGAGCAGTTCTTC,CSAARVGFGDEQFF
.,TRBJ2-7,15,.,TRBV29-1,TGCAGCGTTGAAGTTGCAGGGGAATTCCCCTACGAGCAGTACTTC,CSVEVAGEFPYEQYF
.,TRBJ1-1,15,.,TRBV4-2,TGTGCCAGCAGCCAAGAAAGCACCTTGAACACTGAAGCTTTCTTT,CASSQESTLNTEAFF
TRBD1,TRBJ2-3,14,.,TRBV7-9,TGTGCCAGCAGCTTCGGGACAGTTATGGATACGCAGTATTTT,CASSFGTVMDTQYF
.,TRBJ2-3,14,.,TRBV12-3/TRBV12-4,TGTGCCAGCGGACCGAGAGGGGGCACAGATACGCAGTATTTT,CASGPRGGTDTQYF
TRBD2,TRBJ2-4,17,.,TRBV6-2/TRBV6-3,TGTGCCAGCAGAAAAGCGGGACTCAGGGACGGAGTAGGATGGAGGTACTTC,CASRKAGLRDGVGWRYF
TRBD1,TRBJ2-7,16,.,TRBV6-5,TGTGCCAGCAGGATGAAAGCCGGGACAGATACCTACGAGCAGTACTTC,CASRMKAGTDTYEQYF
.,TRBJ2-5,16,.,TRBV7-6,TGTGCCAGCAGCTTAAATGGGGGACTCCCGAAAGAGACCCAGTACTTC,CASSLNGGLPKETQYF
.,TRBJ2-1,12,.,TRBV7-2,TGTGCCAGCAGCTTAGATAGTCGCGAGCAGTTCTTC,CASSLDSREQFF
.,TRBJ1-1,12,.,TRBV12-3/TRBV12-4,TGTGCCAGCACCAACCAGTTTGGCCGGGCTTTCTTT,CASTNQFGRAFF
.,TRBJ2-6,17,few,TRBV6-1,TGTGCCAGCAGACCTATGACGACCTTCGGGGGGGCCAACGTCCTGACTTTC,CASRPMTTFGGANVLTF
TRBD2,TRBJ2-1,17,.,TRBV7-2,TGTGCCAGCAGCTTGACTAGCGGGAGGGGATCCTACAATGAGCAGTTCTTC,CASSLTSGRGSYNEQFF
TRBD1,TRBJ1-5,12,.,TRBV29-1,TGCAGCGGACAGGGTCCGAATCAGCCCCAGCATTTT,CSGQGPNQPQHF
TRBD1,TRBJ2-7,14,.,TRBV7-2,TGTGCCAGCAGCCCTCGGACAGGGTTTCACGAGCAGTACTTC,CASSPRTGFHEQYF
TRBD1,TRBJ1-2,14,.,TRBV20-1,TGCAGTGCCTCACCGGGACAGGAAATCTATGGCTACACCTTC,CSASPGQEIYGYTF
.,TRBJ1-2,14,.,TRBV29-1,TGCAGCTTCACCCGGGACACTTCTAACTATGGCTACACCTTC,CSFTRDTSNYGYTF
.,TRBJ2-7,15,.,TRBV25-1,TGTGCCAGCAGTTCACCCGGGACCCCCAGCGGCGAGCAGTACTTC,CASSSPGTPSGEQYF
TRBD2,TRBJ2-1,17,few,TRBV10-3,TGTGCCATCAGTGCTAGCGGGGGGGCCAGCGGCGGGAATGAGCAGTTCTTC,CAISASGGASGGNEQFF